This paragraph reports one T cell receptor beta chain. The source of the sample is a study of shared clonotypes between healthy human individuals. CDR1 and CDR2 (germline): GTSNPN, SVGIG (reference sequence). The CDR3 has 12 residues. V shed 0 bases and J shed 11 bases, with 13 bases lying between them. Over several immunoSEQ plates, each subset's genomic DNA was distributed in even portions. Clones were read by immunoSEQ multiplex PCR, and TCRdb kept only the in-frame ones, dropping some. The table records about 550,000 clones, about 95% of them present only once. Terminally differentiated effector memory CD45RA+ cells were excluded from the naive CD8 cells, which were CD45RO-negative and positively selected for CCR7. The donor cohort consisted entirely of Caucasian adults residing in Nashville, Tennessee.

This clonotype was sampled from a woman aged 30 to 39 in good health. Sequenced material: naive CD8+ T cells sorted from blood. The rearrangement joins TRBV30 to TRBJ1-1; D unclear. The chain's CDR3 is CAWSVRRGGAFF. The CDR3 DNA reads TGTGCCTGGAGTGTACGCCGAGGTGGGGCTTTCTTT.